Below, one T cell receptor (beta chain) is given with its context. In germline, CDR1 is MDHEN, CDR2 SYDVKM. The CDR3 covers 15 residues. Trimming left V 7 bases short and J 0 bases short, with 13 bases between. The sample comes from a study of CD8 T cells in Susac syndrome. Random hexamers primed reverse transcription of about 0.5 to 1 ug RNA. TCRdb processed the immunoSEQ multiplex PCR reads anew with MiXCR; each CDR3 protein has one entry. The sample lists roughly 150,000 distinct CDR3 sequences; 92% were seen once. What was sequenced was CD4+ T cells from PBMCs. This chain links TRBV28 with TRBJ1-3; weak D call: TRBD1 (5 bases). This TCR was sampled from a human donor in good health. The CDR3 bases are TGTGCCAGCATAGGGGCTATCGGCTCTGGAAACACCATATATTTT. The encoded protein is CASIGAIGSGNTIYF. The full variable domain, with the rest looked up from reference TRBV28 and TRBJ1-3, is DVKVTQSSRYLVKRTGEKVFLECVQDMDHENMFWYRQDPGLGLRLIYFSYDVKMKEKGDIPEGYSVSREKKERFSLILESASTNQTSMYLCASIGAIGSGNTIYFGEGSWLTVV.